A single sample is the source of the 17 T cell receptor beta chains below, sequenced in a study of blood T cells in healthy people across ages (dated by TCRdb to the mid-2010s). The library was generated by 5' RACE. Sequencing instrument: Illumina HiSeq 2500. A second roughly 6 to 12 cycle PCR used a sample-barcoded 5' primer and a J-beta primer mix. TCRdb reworked the public reads: Q25 trimming with fastp, MiXCR clone assembly, productive beta chains retained. Records with the same CDR3 protein are collapsed into one entry carrying the most frequent genes and DNA. For this sample there are 710,000 or so distinct CDR3 sequences; 32% appear just once. Together, the top ten hold less than 20% of the sample. The sequenced sample consisted of blood. These receptors all stem from a woman older than 75 in good health. Donor details come from another sample of the same person, matched by shared clones.

This clonotype has at least ten counts. V and J are TRBV6-5 and TRBJ2-5; 10 nucleotides match TRBD1. V trimming: 5 bases; J trimming: 5 bases; junction bases outside the gene matches: 8. The CDR3 runs to 15 residues. Germline-derived CDR1 and CDR2 are MNHEY and SVGAGI. DNA of the CDR3: TGTGCCAGCAGTACACCGGGGACAGGGGATGAGACCCAGTACTTC. Amino acids: CASSTPGTGDETQYF.

At least ten counts were recorded for this clonotype. This chain links TRBV9 with TRBJ2-3; D remains ambiguous. V gave up 0 bases and J gave up 0 bases, with 5 bases separating them. There are 14 residues in the CDR3. From germline, CDR1 is SGDLS and CDR2 YYNGEE. The CDR3: CASSVEQSTDTQYF. CDR3 coding DNA: TGTGCCAGCAGCGTAGAACAGAGCACAGATACGCAGTATTTT.

This clonotype was seen repeatedly, ten times or more. The V call is TRBV20-1, the J call TRBJ2-3; the match to TRBD2 covers 15 bases. Germline CDR1 DFQATT, CDR2 SNEGSKA (reference sequence). The V and J ends lost 2 bases and 2 bases, in that order; junction bases with no gene match: 5. The CDR3 covers 17 residues. In nucleotides, the CDR3 is TGCAGTGCTAGACCGGGACTAGCGGGGGGACTCACAGATACGCAGTATTTT. It translates to CSARPGLAGGLTDTQYF.

CDR3 DNA: TGCAGTGCAGCGGGGGCCCTCTCCTACGAGCAGTACTTC. This gives the protein CSAAGALSYEQYF. This rearrangement joins TRBV20-1 to TRBJ2-7; 8 nucleotides agree with TRBD2. With V trimmed by 6 bases and J by 0 bases, 4 bases remained unmatched. The V gene's germline CDR1 is DFQATT and CDR2 SNEGSKA (reference sequence). The CDR3 is 13 amino acids.

The chain combines TRBV7-2 with TRBJ1-2; D is ambiguous. Trimming took 4 bases from V and 11 from J, leaving 14 bases between them. Germline values: CDR1 SGHTA, CDR2 FQGNSA. The CDR3 sequence is 12 residues long. The CDR3 loop is CASSSDRSGYTF. The CDR3 nucleotides are TGTGCCAGCAGCTCGGACCGGTCTGGTTACACCTTC.

There are many counts of this clonotype. This chain's CDR3 is CSASLQLNQPQHF. CDR3 DNA: TGCAGTGCTAGTCTACAGCTCAATCAGCCCCAGCATTTT. V is TRBV20-1 and J is TRBJ1-5, with D hard to call. Trimming cost V 3 bases and J 3 bases, with 9 bases left between them. This CDR3 comprises 13 residues. CDR1 is DFQATT, CDR2 SNEGSKA, per germline (reference sequence).

In its sample, this clonotype was seen many times. The CDR3 protein is CASSQSEGTYGYTF. The CDR3 DNA reads TGCGCCAGCAGCCAATCGGAGGGAACCTATGGCTACACCTTC. The chain has TRBV4-3 and TRBJ1-2; D not resolved. V was pared by 2 bases and J by 4 bases, with 11 bases between. Germline loops: CDR1 LGHNA, CDR2 YSLEER. The CDR3 spans 14 residues.

This chain links TRBV28 with TRBJ2-3; no clear D. This CDR3 has 15 amino acids. Germline CDR1 is MDHEN and CDR2 is SYDVKM. V lost 3 bases, J lost 0 bases, and 10 bases lay in between. For the CDR3, the DNA is TGTGCCAGCAGTTTGACGTCGTCTAGCACAGATACGCAGTATTTT. Protein: CASSLTSSSTDTQYF.

The genes are TRBV2 and TRBJ2-1; 7 bases are a match to TRBD2. TRBJ2-7 matches the DNA end more closely, so the J call is doubtful. The CDR3 sequence is 15 residues long. Germline V gene sequence: CDR1 SNHLY, CDR2 FYNNEI. The CDR3 bases are TGTGCCAGCAGTGGAGGGAGGGCCGGTAACAATGAGCAGTACTTC. It codes for CASSGGRAGNNEQYF.

V usage is TRBV4-2 and J usage is TRBJ2-2, with D possibly TRBD2 on 6 matching bases. V gave up 1 base and J gave up 6 bases, with 15 bases separating them. Germline CDR1 is LGHNA and CDR2 is YNFKEQ. The CDR3 is made up of 16 amino acids. The CDR3 reads CASSQVRTAGSGELFF. The DNA for the CDR3 is TGTGCCAGCAGCCAAGTGAGAACGGCGGGGTCCGGGGAGCTGTTTTTT.

This clonotype was seen repeatedly, ten times or more. This rearrangement joins TRBV5-1 to TRBJ1-2; D ambiguous. This CDR3 region has 13 residues. Trimming took 4 bases from V and 8 from J, leaving 15 bases between them. Per the germline V gene, CDR1 is SGHRS and CDR2 is YFSETQ. The CDR3 nucleotides read TGCGCCAGCAGCCCAGCGGGTGAAGAGGGCTACACCTTC. Translation gives CASSPAGEEGYTF.

The genes are TRBV21-1 and TRBJ2-5; the table's D call, TRBD1, was not checked against the DNA. TRBV21-1 is marked as a pseudogene. This CDR3 is 13 amino acids long. CDR3 DNA sequence: TGTGCCAGCAGCGTCCGGGCCACCAAGGCCCAGTACTTC. Protein sequence: CASSVRATKAQYF.

The chain uses TRBV7-8 and TRBJ1-4, with 8 bases that match TRBD1. Losses at the gene ends were 5 bases for V and 10 bases for J; bases not matched to a gene: 15. Germline lookup yields CDR1 SGHVS and CDR2 FQNEAQ. The CDR3 totals 16 residues. The CDR3 nucleotides read TGTGCCAGCAGCCTACGAAGCGGGACAGGAGAAGGAAAACTGTTTTTT. Its translation: CASSLRSGTGEGKLFF.

This chain uses TRBV27 with TRBJ1-5; TRBD1 might be the D (6 bases). V shed 5 bases and J shed 4 bases, with 9 bases lying between them. Germline V gene lookup returns CDR1 MNHEY and CDR2 SMNVEV (reference sequence). There are 13 residues in the CDR3. As DNA, the CDR3 is TGTGCCAGCAGTGCTACAGGGAATCAGCCCCAGCATTTT. Protein: CASSATGNQPQHF.

This clonotype showed up many times. The V gene is TRBV20-1, the J gene TRBJ2-5, with D perhaps given as TRBD1 or TRBD2 (5 bases each). Trimming stripped 5 bases from V and 4 bases from J, with 14 bases between. Germline V CDR1 and CDR2: DFQATT, SNEGSKA (reference sequence). The CDR3 extends over 13 amino acids. CDR3 bases: TGCAGTGCTTACCGGGACGGGCGAGAGACCCAGTACTTC. This codes for CSAYRDGRETQYF.

This clonotype was picked up many times. The chain uses TRBV2 and TRBJ2-7; 10 nucleotides agree with TRBD2. The CDR3 is 14 amino acids. The germline V gene encodes CDR1 SNHLY and CDR2 FYNNEI. The ends lost 8 bases at V and 7 bases at J; junction bases unmatched: 11. The CDR3 sequence is CASGAAGGRGEQYF. The CDR3 coding sequence is TGTGCCAGCGGAGCAGCGGGGGGGCGCGGGGAGCAGTACTTC.

The V call is TRBV5-1, the J call TRBJ2-5, with 7 bases fitting TRBD1. Germline V CDR1 and CDR2: SGHRS, YFSETQ. With 4 bases clipped from V and 4 bases from J, the junction kept 13 bases outside the gene matches. The CDR3 consists of 16 residues. The CDR3 nucleotides read TGCGCCAGCAGCACTTCCCCGACAGGGTCGACAGAGACCCAGTACTTC. Residues: CASSTSPTGSTETQYF.